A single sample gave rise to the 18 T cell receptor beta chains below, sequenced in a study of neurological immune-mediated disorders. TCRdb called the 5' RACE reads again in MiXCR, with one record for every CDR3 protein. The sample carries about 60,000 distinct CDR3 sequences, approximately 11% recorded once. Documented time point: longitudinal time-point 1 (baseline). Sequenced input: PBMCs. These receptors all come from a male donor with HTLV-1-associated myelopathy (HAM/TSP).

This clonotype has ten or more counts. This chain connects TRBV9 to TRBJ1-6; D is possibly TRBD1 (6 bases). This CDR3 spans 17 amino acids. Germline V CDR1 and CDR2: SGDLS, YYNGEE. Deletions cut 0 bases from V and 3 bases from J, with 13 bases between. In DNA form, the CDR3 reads TGTGCCAGCAGCGTAGCCCGGGACACCAACTATAATTCACCCCTCCACTTT. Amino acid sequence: CASSVARDTNYNSPLHF. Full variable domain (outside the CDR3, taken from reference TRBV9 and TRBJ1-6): DSGVTQTPKHLITATGQRVTLRCSPRSGDLSVYWYQQSLDQGLQFLIQYYNGEERAKGNILERFSAQQFPDLHSELNLSSLELGDSALYFCASSVARDTNYNSPLHFGNGTRLTVT.

CDR3 DNA: TGTGCCAGCAGTCCCAAGCGGATCGCGGGAGATACGCAGTATTTT. Protein product: CASSPKRIAGDTQYF. This sequence joins TRBV12-3 or TRBV12-4 and TRBJ2-3, with a possible D match to TRBD2 (5 bases). This CDR3 has 15 amino acids. V lost 5 bases and J lost 5, with 17 bases in between.

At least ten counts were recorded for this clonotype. The CDR3 region is CASSLDGTSSYNEQFF. The CDR3 DNA reads as TGCGCCAGCAGCTTGGACGGCACAAGCTCCTACAATGAGCAGTTCTTC. The chain recombines TRBV5-1 with TRBJ2-1; D is undetermined. The CDR3 loop spans 16 amino acids. The germline V gene has CDR1 SGHRS and CDR2 YFSETQ. Trimming removed 0 bases at V and 0 bases at J, with 10 bases between.

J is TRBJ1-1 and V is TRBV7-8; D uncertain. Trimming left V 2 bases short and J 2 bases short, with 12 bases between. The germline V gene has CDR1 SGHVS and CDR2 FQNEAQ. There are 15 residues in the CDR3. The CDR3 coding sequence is TGTGCCAGCAGCTTACAGCCCTCCCCAAACACTGAAGCTTTCTTT. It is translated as CASSLQPSPNTEAFF.

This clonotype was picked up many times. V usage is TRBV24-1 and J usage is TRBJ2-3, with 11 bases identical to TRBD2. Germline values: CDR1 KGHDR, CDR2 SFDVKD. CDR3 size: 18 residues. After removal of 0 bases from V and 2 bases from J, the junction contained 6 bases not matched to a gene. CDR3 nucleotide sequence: TGTGCCACCAGTGATTTGGAAGCTAGCGGGGGGAACACAGATACGCAGTATTTT. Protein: CATSDLEASGGNTDTQYF.

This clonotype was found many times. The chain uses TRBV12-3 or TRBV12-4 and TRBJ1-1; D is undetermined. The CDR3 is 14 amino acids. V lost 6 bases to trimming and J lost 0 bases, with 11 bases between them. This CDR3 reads CASSLQTMNTEAFF. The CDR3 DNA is TGTGCCAGCAGCTTACAGACCATGAACACTGAAGCTTTCTTT.

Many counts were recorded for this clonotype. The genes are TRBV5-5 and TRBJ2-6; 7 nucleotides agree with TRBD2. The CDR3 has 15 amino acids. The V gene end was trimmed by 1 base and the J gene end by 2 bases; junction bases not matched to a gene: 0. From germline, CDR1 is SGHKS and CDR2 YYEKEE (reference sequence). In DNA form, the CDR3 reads TGTGCCAGCAGCTTGAGCGGGGCTGGGGCCAACGTCCTGACTTTC. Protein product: CASSLSGAGANVLTF. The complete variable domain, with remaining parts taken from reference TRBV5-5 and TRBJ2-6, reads DAGVTQSPTHLIKTRGQQVTLRCSPISGHKSVSWYQQVLGQGPQFIFQYYEKEERGRGNFPDRFSARQFPNYSSELNVNALLLGDSALYLCASSLSGAGANVLTFGAGSRLTVL.

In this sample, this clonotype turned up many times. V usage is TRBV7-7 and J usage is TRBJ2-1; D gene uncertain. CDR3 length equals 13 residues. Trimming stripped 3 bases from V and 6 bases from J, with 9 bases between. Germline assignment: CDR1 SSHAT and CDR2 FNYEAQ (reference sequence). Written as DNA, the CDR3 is TGTGCCAGCAGCTTGGCCCCGGGCAATGAGCAGTTCTTC. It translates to CASSLAPGNEQFF.

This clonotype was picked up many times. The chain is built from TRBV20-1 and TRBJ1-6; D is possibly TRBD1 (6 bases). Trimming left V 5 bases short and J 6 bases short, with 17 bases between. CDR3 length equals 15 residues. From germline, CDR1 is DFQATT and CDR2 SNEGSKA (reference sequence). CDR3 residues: CSARGAQGANSPLHF. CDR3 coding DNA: TGCAGTGCTCGGGGGGCACAGGGCGCTAATTCACCCCTCCACTTT.

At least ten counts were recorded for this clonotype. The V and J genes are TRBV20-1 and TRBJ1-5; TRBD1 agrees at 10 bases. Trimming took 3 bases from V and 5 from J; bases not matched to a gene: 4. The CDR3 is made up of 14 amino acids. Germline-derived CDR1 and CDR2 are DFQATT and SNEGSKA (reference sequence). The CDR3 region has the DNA TGCAGTGCTAGTTCCGGGACAGGGGATCAGCCCCAGCATTTT. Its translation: CSASSGTGDQPQHF.

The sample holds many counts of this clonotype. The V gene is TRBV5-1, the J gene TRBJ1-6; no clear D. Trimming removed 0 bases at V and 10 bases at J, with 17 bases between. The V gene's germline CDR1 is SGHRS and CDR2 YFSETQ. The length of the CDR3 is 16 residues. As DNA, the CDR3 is TGCGCCAGCAGCTTGGTTCAACGAGGATATGGATCACCCCTCCACTTT. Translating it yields CASSLVQRGYGSPLHF.

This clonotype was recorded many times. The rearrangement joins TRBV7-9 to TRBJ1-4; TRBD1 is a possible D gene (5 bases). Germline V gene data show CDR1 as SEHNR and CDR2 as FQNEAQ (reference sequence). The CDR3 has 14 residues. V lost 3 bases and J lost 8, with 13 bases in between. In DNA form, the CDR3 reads TGTGCCAGCAGCTTTACCCAGGGTTACGAAAAACTGTTTTTT. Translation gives CASSFTQGYEKLFF.

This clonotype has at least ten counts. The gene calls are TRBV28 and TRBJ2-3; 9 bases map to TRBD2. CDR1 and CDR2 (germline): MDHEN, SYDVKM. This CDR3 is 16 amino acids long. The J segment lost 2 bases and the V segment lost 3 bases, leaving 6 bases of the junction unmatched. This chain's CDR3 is CASSLITSGLTDTQYF. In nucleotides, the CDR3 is TGTGCCAGCAGTTTGATTACTAGCGGGCTCACAGATACGCAGTATTTT.

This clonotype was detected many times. The CDR3 loop reads CASSPARVDTQYF. CDR3 sequence (DNA): TGTGCCAGCAGCCCCGCGCGGGTAGATACGCAGTATTTT. The V gene is TRBV7-9, the J gene TRBJ2-3; the D gene is possibly TRBD2 (5 bases). Germline V gene lookup returns CDR1 SEHNR and CDR2 FQNEAQ (reference sequence). This CDR3 is 13 amino acids long. With 5 bases removed from V and 5 bases from J, the gap between germline ends came to 11 bases.

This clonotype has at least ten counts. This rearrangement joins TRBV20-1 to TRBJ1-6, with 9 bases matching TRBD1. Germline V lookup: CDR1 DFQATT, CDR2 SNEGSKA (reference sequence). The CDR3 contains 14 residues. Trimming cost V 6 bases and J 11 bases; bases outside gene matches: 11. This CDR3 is CSALPGTGITPLHF. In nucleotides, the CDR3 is TGCAGTGCCCTGCCCGGGACAGGGATAACACCCCTCCACTTT.

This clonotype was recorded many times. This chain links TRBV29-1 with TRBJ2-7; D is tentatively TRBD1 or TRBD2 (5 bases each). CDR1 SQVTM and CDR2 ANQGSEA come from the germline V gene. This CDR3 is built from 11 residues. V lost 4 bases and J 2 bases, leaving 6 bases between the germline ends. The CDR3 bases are TGCAGCGTTGGGGGGACCTACGAGCAGTACTTC. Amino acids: CSVGGTYEQYF.

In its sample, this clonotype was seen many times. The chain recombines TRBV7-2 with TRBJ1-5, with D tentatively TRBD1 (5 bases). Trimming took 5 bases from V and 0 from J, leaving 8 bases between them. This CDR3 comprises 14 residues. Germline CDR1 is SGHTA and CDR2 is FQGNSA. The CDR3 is CASSRDRSNQPQHF. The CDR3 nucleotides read TGTGCCAGCAGCCGGGACCGTAGCAATCAGCCCCAGCATTTT.

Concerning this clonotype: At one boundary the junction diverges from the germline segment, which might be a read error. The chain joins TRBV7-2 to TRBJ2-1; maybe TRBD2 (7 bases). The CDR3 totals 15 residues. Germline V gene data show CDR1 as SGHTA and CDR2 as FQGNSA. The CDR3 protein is CASSSGAGVPGEPFF. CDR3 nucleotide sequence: TGTGCCAGCAGCTCGGGGGCGGGGGTGCCTGGGGAGCCGTTCTTT.